These 27 T cell receptor beta chains were sequenced from one sample in a study of control samples from healthy donors and cancer patients (dated by TCRdb to the early 2020s). Library preparation was by the immunoSEQ multiplex PCR assay. Sourced from immuneACCESS, this table was stored by TCRdb with only in-frame sequences that have V and J called. A share of the clones is absent; for the studies checked, an unresolved V gene accounts for under half, and the remainder has no known explanation. This sample has 100,000 to 150,000 clones in its table, and about nine tenths of those were observed once. The top ten hold about 1.9% of the sample. What was sequenced was blood. The receptors were sampled from a woman aged 45-59 years in good health.

This chain joins TRBV4-1 and TRBJ1-2; 8 bases fit TRBD1. The V segment lost 3 bases and the J segment 6 bases; nucleotides outside the gene matches: 9. CDR3 length equals 15 residues. Germline-derived CDR1 and CDR2 are MGHRA and YSYEKL. The CDR3 region has the DNA TGCGCCAGCAGCCACCAGGGGGCGGTTGAAGATGGCTACACCTTC. Amino acid sequence: CASSHQGAVEDGYTF.

The chain links TRBV28 to TRBJ1-1; D is uncertain. The CDR3 is 13 residues long. Germline V gene data show CDR1 as MDHEN and CDR2 as SYDVKM. The V gene lost 4 bases and the J gene lost 7 bases, with 13 bases spanning the gap. The CDR3 DNA reads as TGTGCCAGCAGTTCCCCTAGTCTCGGTGAAGCTTTCTTT. It yields the protein CASSSPSLGEAFF.

Only one count was recorded for this clone. The chain uses TRBV14 and TRBJ1-1; D gene uncertain. Germline CDR1 SGHDN, CDR2 FVKESK. V was clipped by 1 base and J by 6 bases, with 9 bases between them. The CDR3 loop spans 13 amino acids. Here the CDR3 reads CASSQGVIAEAFF. CDR3 DNA: TGTGCCAGCAGCCAAGGAGTTATCGCTGAAGCTTTCTTT.

The gene calls are TRBV5-4 and TRBJ1-5, with D possibly being TRBD1 (5 bases). Germline V gene lookup returns CDR1 SGHNT and CDR2 YYREEE (reference sequence). The CDR3 totals 15 residues. Trimming pared 0 bases from V and 3 bases from J, leaving 10 bases between. The CDR3 sequence is CASSLGGANNQPQHF. The CDR3 DNA follows: TGTGCCAGCAGCTTGGGCGGGGCTAACAATCAGCCCCAGCATTTT.

J is TRBJ1-2 and V is TRBV19; a possible D gene is TRBD1 (6 bases). CDR1 is LNHDA, CDR2 SQIVND, per germline (reference sequence). CDR3 length: 14 residues. The V gene lost 7 bases and the J gene lost 4 bases, with 16 bases spanning the gap. The CDR3 here is CASNPDSPFYGYTF. Here the CDR3 DNA reads TGTGCCAGTAACCCGGACAGCCCATTCTATGGCTACACCTTC.

The genes are TRBV7-6 and TRBJ2-3, with TRBD2 as a possible D gene (5 bases). V lost 5 bases and J 0 bases, leaving 12 bases between the germline ends. The CDR3 totals 15 residues. CDR1 and CDR2 from the germline V gene are SGHVS and FNYEAQ. CDR3 region: CASSPSGTSTDTQYF. The CDR3 region has the DNA TGTGCCAGCAGCCCGAGCGGAACTAGCACAGATACGCAGTATTTT.

The V call is TRBV10-3, the J call TRBJ1-2; tentative D call: TRBD1 (6 bases). V lost 1 base and J 6 bases, leaving 18 bases between the germline ends. Germline loops: CDR1 ENHRY, CDR2 SYGVKD. This CDR3 contains 16 residues. DNA of the CDR3: TGTGCCATCAGTGAGTACCCACAGGGTCCTCTCGATGGCTACACCTTC. Translated, it gives CAISEYPQGPLDGYTF.

This chain links TRBV19 with TRBJ2-3; possibly TRBD1 for D (5 bases). The length of the CDR3 is 15 residues. V lost 6 bases, J lost 1 base, and 14 bases lay in between. Germline CDR1 LNHDA, CDR2 SQIVND (reference sequence). The CDR3 sequence is CASRVGALGTDTQYF. DNA for the CDR3: TGTGCCAGTAGGGTTGGGGCCCTGGGCACAGATACGCAGTATTTT.

The rearrangement uses TRBV7-9 and TRBJ1-2; 12 bases align to TRBD1. The germline gives CDR1 SEHNR, CDR2 FQNEAQ (reference sequence). The CDR3 consists of 14 residues. With V trimmed by 5 bases and J by 8 bases, 6 bases remained unmatched. CDR3: CASSMGQGARGYTF. CDR3 DNA: TGTGCCAGCAGCATGGGACAGGGGGCGCGCGGCTACACCTTC.

The chain links TRBV9 to TRBJ2-7, with D possibly TRBD2 on 6 matching bases. Deletions cut 4 bases from V and 5 bases from J, with 19 bases between. The germline V gene has CDR1 SGDLS and CDR2 YYNGEE. CDR3 length equals 15 residues. The CDR3 DNA reads as TGTGCCAGCAGCCCCCAGGTGAGGGGAGGCGACGAGCAGTACTTC. Protein: CASSPQVRGGDEQYF.

This chain connects TRBV5-5 to TRBJ2-3; D possibly corresponds to TRBD2 (6 bases). The CDR3 covers 13 residues. Germline CDR1 and CDR2: SGHKS and YYEKEE (reference sequence). V was pared by 2 bases and J by 6 bases, with 10 bases between. The CDR3 DNA sequence: TGTGCCAGCAGCTTTGGGGGGACCGATACGCAGTATTTT. This translates into CASSFGGTDTQYF.

This chain uses TRBV30 with TRBJ2-5; 10 bases fit TRBD1. Per the germline V gene, CDR1 is GTSNPN and CDR2 is SVGIG (reference sequence). CDR3 size: 14 residues. V lost 3 bases and J lost 5; bases outside the gene matches: 6. The CDR3 reads CAWRGGTGVETQYF. As DNA, the CDR3 is TGTGCCTGGAGAGGGGGGACAGGGGTTGAGACCCAGTACTTC.

The chain employs TRBV2 and TRBJ1-5; the D is unclear. With 2 bases removed from V and 7 bases from J, the gap between germline ends came to 18 bases. CDR1 SNHLY and CDR2 FYNNEI come from the germline V gene. The CDR3 is 16 residues long. CDR3 sequence: CASSELAGYGSQPQHF. The CDR3 DNA follows: TGTGCCAGCAGTGAACTTGCGGGCTACGGGAGCCAGCCCCAGCATTTT. The variable domain in full, completed from reference TRBV2 and TRBJ1-5, reads EPEVTQTPSHQVTQMGQEVILRCVPISNHLYFYWYRQILGQKVEFLVSFYNNEISEKSEIFDDQFSVERPDGSNFTLKIRSTKLEDSAMYFCASSELAGYGSQPQHFGDGTRLSIL.

The chain combines TRBV7-9 with TRBJ1-4; perhaps TRBD1 as D (5 bases). CDR1 and CDR2 (germline): SEHNR, FQNEAQ (reference sequence). The CDR3 totals 14 residues. V was shortened by 4 bases and J by 8 bases, with 14 bases between the two germline ends. This CDR3 is CASSSAGEGEKLFF. As DNA, the CDR3 is TGTGCCAGCAGCTCCGCGGGGGAGGGAGAAAAACTGTTTTTT.

V usage is TRBV30 and J usage is TRBJ2-7; D may be TRBD2 (6 bases). The V gene's germline CDR1 is GTSNPN and CDR2 SVGIG (reference sequence). The V end lost 0 bases, the J end lost 6 bases, and 15 bases lay between the germline ends. The CDR3 runs 14 residues. Here the CDR3 DNA reads TGTGCCTGGAGTGTAGGAGGGGTTGGTTTCGAGCAGTACTTC. It codes for CAWSVGGVGFEQYF.

This chain connects TRBV27 to TRBJ2-2; TRBD2 is a possible D gene (5 bases). This CDR3 spans 16 amino acids. The V and J ends lost 2 bases and 4 bases respectively, with 14 bases between them. Per the germline V gene, CDR1 is MNHEY and CDR2 is SMNVEV (reference sequence). Written as DNA, the CDR3 is TGTGCCAGCAGTTTACTACCGGGATACGTCACCGGGGAGCTGTTTTTT. Protein product: CASSLLPGYVTGELFF.

This clone was observed once. The rearrangement uses TRBV6-6 and TRBJ1-2; tentatively, D is TRBD1 (6 bases). The CDR3 has 14 residues. The ends were cut back, 2 bases at V and 4 bases at J, with 11 bases in the middle. Germline V gene data show CDR1 as MNHNY and CDR2 as SVGAGI (reference sequence). CDR3 protein: CASSYETGSYGYTF. CDR3 DNA: TGTGCCAGCAGTTACGAGACAGGATCCTATGGCTACACCTTC.

V is TRBV19 and J is TRBJ1-6; D is perhaps TRBD1 (5 bases). Germline values: CDR1 LNHDA, CDR2 SQIVND (reference sequence). Trimming took off 10 bases at V and 10 bases at J, with 14 bases between the two ends. This CDR3 region has 12 residues. The CDR3 bases are TGTGCCACTAGGTCGGGGGAATCACCCCTCCACTTT. Its translation is CATRSGESPLHF.

Only a few counts were recorded for this clone. CDR3 sequence: CASVETGANSPLHF. In nucleotides, the CDR3 is TGTGCCTCAGTCGAGACAGGGGCAAATTCACCCCTCCACTTT. The V call is TRBV19, the J call TRBJ1-6, with 8 bases lining up with TRBD1. The CDR3 covers 14 residues. Germline loops: CDR1 LNHDA, CDR2 SQIVND (reference sequence). Trimming removed 11 bases from V and 7 bases from J; junction bases left unmatched: 10.

This chain links TRBV5-6 with TRBJ1-4; no firm D call. The CDR3 runs 15 residues. Germline CDR1 SGHDT, CDR2 YYEEEE. With 1 base removed from V and 1 base from J, the gap between germline ends came to 8 bases. The CDR3 bases are TGTGCCAGCAGCTTGCGCCGGCTAACTAATGAAAAACTGTTTTTT. This sequence encodes CASSLRRLTNEKLFF.

This clone was counted only a few times. The rearrangement joins TRBV28 to TRBJ1-2, with D maybe TRBD1 (5 bases). The CDR3 is 14 residues long. Germline values: CDR1 MDHEN, CDR2 SYDVKM. Trimming left V 6 bases short and J 4 bases short, with 15 bases between. The CDR3 loop is CASRPQTASYGYTF. The CDR3 DNA sequence: TGTGCCAGCAGGCCGCAGACAGCTTCCTATGGCTACACCTTC.

The chain couples TRBV13 to TRBJ1-2; a possible D gene is TRBD1 (5 bases). The V gene lost 0 bases and the J gene lost 0 bases, with 11 bases spanning the gap. Looked up from germline, CDR1 is PRHDT and CDR2 is FYEKMQ (reference sequence). The CDR3 runs to 16 residues. The CDR3 spells CASSLGRQGANYGYTF. CDR3 in DNA: TGTGCCAGCAGCTTAGGCCGGCAGGGAGCTAACTATGGCTACACCTTC.

The V gene is TRBV5-1, the J gene TRBJ2-7; 14 nucleotides align to TRBD2. CDR3 length: 15 amino acids. In germline, CDR1 is SGHRS, CDR2 YFSETQ. Trimming took 3 bases from V and 3 from J; bases not matched to a gene: 2. The CDR3: CASSSGLAGVYEQYF. The CDR3 DNA reads as TGCGCCAGCAGCTCGGGACTAGCGGGAGTCTACGAGCAGTACTTC.

The chain carries TRBV30 and TRBJ1-6; maybe TRBD1 (5 bases). The CDR3 contains 20 residues. V was trimmed by 3 bases and J by 0 bases, leaving 24 bases between them. CDR1 and CDR2 (germline): GTSNPN, SVGIG (reference sequence). The CDR3 region is CAWRPAGHGVFSSYNSPLHF. CDR3 coding DNA: TGTGCCTGGAGACCCGCGGGGCATGGAGTTTTTAGCTCCTATAATTCACCCCTCCACTTT.

The chain has TRBV28 and TRBJ1-5; the D is unclear. From germline, CDR1 is MDHEN and CDR2 SYDVKM. CDR3 length: 15 amino acids. V was clipped by 4 bases and J by 2 bases, with 12 bases between them. CDR3 sequence (DNA): TGTGCCAGCAGTTCCCCCGGTCGGGGCAATCAGCCCCAGCATTTT. Translated, it gives CASSSPGRGNQPQHF.

Written as DNA, the CDR3 is TGTGCCAGCTCACCAGCGCTGAACACCGGGGAGCTGTTTTTT. It specifies CASSPALNTGELFF. The rearrangement joins TRBV18 to TRBJ2-2; no clear D gene. The CDR3 has 14 amino acids. Per the germline V gene, CDR1 is KGHSH and CDR2 is LQKENI. Trimming removed 2 bases at V and 1 base at J, with 5 bases between.

This clone came up once. The chain joins TRBV2 to TRBJ1-6, with D tentatively TRBD1 (5 bases). Germline lookup yields CDR1 SNHLY and CDR2 FYNNEI. Between the trimmed V and J ends, which lost 8 bases and 0 bases, there was a span of 14 bases. This CDR3 is 16 amino acids long. Written as DNA, the CDR3 is TGTGCCAGCGGGGGGGGTCAGAGCTCCTATAATTCACCCCTCCACTTT. It encodes CASGGGQSSYNSPLHF.